The T cell receptor (beta chain) under discussion was sequenced for a study of blood T cells in healthy people across ages. Study overall: Capturing about one barcoded beta molecule per two T cells was achieved by template switching. Whole-study results and caveats: The study found more naive CD4+ cells and higher diversity in long-lived than aged donors.

CDR3 length: 15 amino acids. Trimming at V came to 4 bases and at J to 3 bases, leaving 5 bases not matched to a gene. With regard to this clonotype: The antigen is undetermined.

It was with a sample-barcoded 5' primer and a J-beta primer mix that a second PCR of about 7 to 12 cycles was run. TCRdb called the 5' RACE reads again in MiXCR, with one record for every CDR3 protein. Of some 710,000 distinct CDR3 sequences in the sample, about 45% were seen once. The chain joins TRBV12-3 or TRBV12-4 to TRBJ2-1, with 8 bases fitting TRBD2. Sequencing was carried out using blood. The source of this sequence is a man older than 75 in good health. CDR3 protein: CASSSKRELYNEQFF. The CDR3 DNA reads as TGTGCCAGCAGTTCTAAGCGGGAGCTCTACAATGAGCAGTTCTTC.